The source of this T cell receptor beta chain is a study of naive and memory T cell subsets. J was trimmed by 5 bases and V by 5 bases; bases with no gene match: 12. CDR3 length equals 16 residues. Germline V gives CDR1 SNHLY, CDR2 FYNNEI. Both TRBC1 and TRBC2 were covered by a beta constant-region primer of two equimolar oligonucleotides. TCRdb fed the UMI-ligation and nested PCR reads into MiXCR, producing one record per CDR3 protein. The data contain 150,000 or so distinct CDR3 sequences, about a sixth of them singletons. Sequenced: naive CD4+ T cells from blood. V usage is TRBV2 and J usage is TRBJ2-3; 8 bases fit TRBD2. The receptor was isolated from a human donor in good health. CDR3 loop: CASSFSGAGVGDTQYF. The CDR3 nucleotides read TGTGCCAGCAGTTTTAGCGGGGCTGGCGTCGGAGATACGCAGTATTTT.